Listed below are T cell receptor beta chains from one sample, sequenced in a study of OX40 agonist ivuxolimab in advanced cancers. TCRdb's table, derived via immunoSEQ multiplex PCR, lists solely in-frame clones and lacks some. The sample shows about 90,000 clones, approximately 91% of them seen only once. Sequencing was performed on CD4+ or CD8+ T cells sorted from blood, taken in a trial of the OX40 agonist ivuxolimab. The receptors were sampled from an adult with an advanced solid tumor such as melanoma, head and neck, liver or kidney cancer. Both conserved end residues are part of each CDR3. D genes are given only for firm matches. Size values are once, few and many counts, or a class for expanded clones, and some rows have none.

j_call v_call d_call clone_size cdr3_nt cdr3_aa
TRBJ2-5 TRBV19 TRBD2 NA TGTGCCAGTAGTATAAATCGGGAGGGGGAGACCCAGTACTTC CASSINREGETQYF
TRBJ2-5 TRBV28 TRBD2 NA TGTGCCAGCAGTTCACCCGCGGGAGGATATGAGACCCAGTACTTC CASSSPAGGYETQYF
TRBJ2-7 TRBV4-2 TRBD2 once TGTGCCAGCAGCCAAGGGGGACTAGCGATCTACGAGCAGTACTTC CASSQGGLAIYEQYF
TRBJ2-1 TRBV28 TRBD2 NA TGTGCCAGCAGTTTAGTCGGGAGGGCCAAATTCTATTACAATGAGCAGTTCTTC CASSLVGRAKFYYNEQFF
TRBJ2-7 TRBV19 TRBD1 NA TGTGCCAGTAGTATTGGGGAACAGGGGGCCTACGAGCAGTACTTC CASSIGEQGAYEQYF
TRBJ2-1 TRBV27 TRBD2 NA TGTGCCAGCAGTCCTCAGACTAGCGGGTTATCCTACAATGAGCAGTTCTTC CASSPQTSGLSYNEQFF
TRBJ2-2 TRBV4-3 TRBD2 NA TGCGCCAGCAGCCAATTAGCGGGAGCGTCCGGGGAGCTGTTTTTT CASSQLAGASGELFF
TRBJ2-1 TRBV14 NA NA TGTGCCAGCAGCCAAGACGGACGGTCCTACAATGAGCAGTTCTTC CASSQDGRSYNEQFF
TRBJ2-1 TRBV4-2 TRBD2 once TGTGCCAGCAGCCAGGGGACTAGTGTGAACAATGAGCAGTTCTTC CASSQGTSVNNEQFF
TRBJ2-1 TRBV6-5 TRBD2 NA TGTGCCAGCAGTTACCGTAGCGGGAGGGCCGACAATGAGCAGTTCTTC CASSYRSGRADNEQFF
TRBJ2-7 TRBV5-1 TRBD1 once TGCGCCAGCAGCAATCGACAGGGGAGCTCCTACGAGCAGTACTTC CASSNRQGSSYEQYF
TRBJ2-7 TRBV15 TRBD2 NA TGTGCCACCAGCAGAGTGTATAGCGGGAGTGGCGAGCAGTACTTC CATSRVYSGSGEQYF
TRBJ2-7 TRBV6-5 TRBD2 NA TGTGCCAGCAGCCGTCGGCTAGCGGGAAACGAGCAGTACTTC CASSRRLAGNEQYF
TRBJ2-1 TRBV7-2 TRBD2 NA TGTGCCAGCAGCCTAGGACTAGTCTCTGAGCAGTTCTTC CASSLGLVSEQFF
TRBJ2-7 TRBV30 TRBD2 NA TGTGCCTGGACTAGCGGGAGTCGAAGCAACGAGCAGTACTTC CAWTSGSRSNEQYF
TRBJ1-4 TRBV9 NA NA TGTGCCAGCAGCGTAGGTCCTAATGAAAAACTGTTTTTT CASSVGPNEKLFF
TRBJ2-1 TRBV2 NA NA TGTGCCAGCAGTGGACATAGCGGCGCGAGATACAATGAGCAGTTCTTC CASSGHSGARYNEQFF
TRBJ2-3 TRBV4-1 NA NA TGCGCCAGCAGCCAAGTTAGGGCAGTCACAGATACGCAGTATTTT CASSQVRAVTDTQYF
TRBJ1-2 TRBV28 NA once TGTGCCATAAAGAAAGACGCCTATGGCTACACCTTC CAIKKDAYGYTF
TRBJ2-2 TRBV5-1 NA NA TGCGCCAGCAGCTTGGGTTGGGAAACCGGGGAGCTGTTTTTT CASSLGWETGELFF
TRBJ1-1 TRBV19 TRBD1 NA TGTGCCAGTAGTCCCAGGGACAGGGGAAACACTGAAGCTTTCTTT CASSPRDRGNTEAFF
TRBJ2-1 TRBV6-1 NA NA TGTGCCGTACGACGGCGGGGAGACAATGAGCAGTTCTTC CAVRRRGDNEQFF
TRBJ2-5 TRBV2 TRBD1 NA TGTGCCAGCAAGGGGACAGGGAGTAGATTCGAGACCCAGTACTTC CASKGTGSRFETQYF
TRBJ2-3 TRBV4-1 TRBD2 once TGCGCCAGCAGCCAATCGAACCTAGCGGGAGGCCCGACGCAGTATTTT CASSQSNLAGGPTQYF
TRBJ2-7 TRBV6-5 NA NA TGTGCCAGCAGTCAAGGCCCATTGCAGTACTTC CASSQGPLQYF
TRBJ1-4 TRBV19 NA NA TGTGCCAGTTCCTGGGGATCAATTTCAACTAATGAAAAACTGTTTTTT CASSWGSISTNEKLFF
TRBJ2-1 TRBV10-3 NA NA TGTGCCACCGGAAGGGGCAGGGGGGGCGATGAGCAGTTCTTC CATGRGRGGDEQFF
TRBJ1-5 TRBV4-2 NA NA TGTGCCAGCAGCCCCCAGTTGAGGCAGCCCCAGCATTTT CASSPQLRQPQHF